The sequence of this T cell receptor beta chain was determined in a study of blood T cell repertoires in COVID-19. For the study at large: COVID-19 samples collected from the United States, Italy and Spain covered acute and convalescent phases. From T cells, B-cell-depleted T cells, or PBMCs came the material, which was cDNA or gDNA.

Assay: immunoSEQ multiplex PCR; the TCRdb copy retains only in-frame clones and omits some. The table lists 20,000 to 30,000 clones, 65% to 90% of them singletons. V lost 6 bases and J lost 11, with 16 bases in between. Germline-derived CDR1 and CDR2 are MGHRA and YSYEKL. This CDR3 has 12 amino acids. The sequenced material came from peripheral blood. This TCR was recovered from a woman of 80 years or more with acute or convalescent COVID-19. The gene calls are TRBV4-1 and TRBJ1-1; D call uncertain. DNA for the CDR3: TGCGCCAGCAGTCACCAGAGGGTCGGCGCTTTCTTT. This encodes CASSHQRVGAFF.